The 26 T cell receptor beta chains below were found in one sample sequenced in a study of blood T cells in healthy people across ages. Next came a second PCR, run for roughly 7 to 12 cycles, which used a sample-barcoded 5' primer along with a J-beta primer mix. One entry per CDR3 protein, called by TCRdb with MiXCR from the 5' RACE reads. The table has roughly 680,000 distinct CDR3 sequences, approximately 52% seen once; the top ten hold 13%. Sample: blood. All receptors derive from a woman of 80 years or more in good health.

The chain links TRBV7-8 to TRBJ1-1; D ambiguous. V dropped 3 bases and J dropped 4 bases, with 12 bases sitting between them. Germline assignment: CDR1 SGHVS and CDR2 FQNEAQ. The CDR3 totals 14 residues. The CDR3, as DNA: TGTGCCAGCAGCTTCCCGGGAGGTCGCACTGAAGCTTTCTTT. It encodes CASSFPGGRTEAFF. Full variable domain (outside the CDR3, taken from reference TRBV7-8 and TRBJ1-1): GAGVSQSPRYKVAKRGQDVALRCDPISGHVSLFWYQQALGQGPEFLTYFQNEAQLDKSGLPSDRFFAERPEGSVSTLKIQRTQQEDSAVYLCASSFPGGRTEAFFGQGTRLTVV.

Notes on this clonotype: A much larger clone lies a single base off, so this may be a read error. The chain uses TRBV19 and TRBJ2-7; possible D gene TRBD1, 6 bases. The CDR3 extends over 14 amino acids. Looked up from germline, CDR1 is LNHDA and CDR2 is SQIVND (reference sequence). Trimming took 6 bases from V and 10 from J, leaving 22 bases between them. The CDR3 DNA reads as TGTGCCAGTAGAGACTTCAGGGGCCAAGAGGCCCAGTACTTC. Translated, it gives CASRDFRGQEAQYF.

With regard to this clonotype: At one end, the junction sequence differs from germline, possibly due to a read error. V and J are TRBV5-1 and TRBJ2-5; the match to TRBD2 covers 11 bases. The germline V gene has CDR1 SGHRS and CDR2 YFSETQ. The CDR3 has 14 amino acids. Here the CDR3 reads CAGSPSGRISEQYF. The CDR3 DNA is TGCGCCGGCAGCCCTAGCGGGAGGATTAGTGAGCAGTACTTC.

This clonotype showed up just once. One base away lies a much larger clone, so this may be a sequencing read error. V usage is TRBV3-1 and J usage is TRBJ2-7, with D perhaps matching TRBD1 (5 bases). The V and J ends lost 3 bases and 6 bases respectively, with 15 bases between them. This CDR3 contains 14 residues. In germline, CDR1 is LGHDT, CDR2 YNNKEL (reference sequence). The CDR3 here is CASSHKGLAGEQYF. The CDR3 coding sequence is TGTGCCAGCAGCCATAAGGGGTTAGCAGGCGAGCAGTACTTC.

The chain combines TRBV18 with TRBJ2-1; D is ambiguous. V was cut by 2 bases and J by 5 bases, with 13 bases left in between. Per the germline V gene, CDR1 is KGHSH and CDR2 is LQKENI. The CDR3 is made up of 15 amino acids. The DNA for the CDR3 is TGTGCCAGCTCACCAACACCCGGACGGCACAATGAGCAGTTCTTC. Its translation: CASSPTPGRHNEQFF.

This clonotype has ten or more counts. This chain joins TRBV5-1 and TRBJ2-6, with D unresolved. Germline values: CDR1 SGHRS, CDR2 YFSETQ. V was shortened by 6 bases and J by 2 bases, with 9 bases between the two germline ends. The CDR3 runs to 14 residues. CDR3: CASTPTTGANVLTF. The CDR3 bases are TGCGCCAGCACCCCCACTACTGGGGCCAACGTCCTGACTTTC.

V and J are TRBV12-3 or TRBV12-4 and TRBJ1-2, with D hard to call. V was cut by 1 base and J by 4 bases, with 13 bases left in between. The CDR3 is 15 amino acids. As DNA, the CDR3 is TGTGCCAGCAGTTTAGGAGGAAGTATTGGCTATGGCTACACCTTC. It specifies CASSLGGSIGYGYTF.

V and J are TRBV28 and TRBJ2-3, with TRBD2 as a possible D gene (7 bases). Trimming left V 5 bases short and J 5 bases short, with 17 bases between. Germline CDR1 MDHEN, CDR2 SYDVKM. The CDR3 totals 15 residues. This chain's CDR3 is CASSPLGGPGDTQYF. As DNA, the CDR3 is TGTGCCAGCAGTCCTCTCGGGGGGCCGGGAGATACGCAGTATTTT.

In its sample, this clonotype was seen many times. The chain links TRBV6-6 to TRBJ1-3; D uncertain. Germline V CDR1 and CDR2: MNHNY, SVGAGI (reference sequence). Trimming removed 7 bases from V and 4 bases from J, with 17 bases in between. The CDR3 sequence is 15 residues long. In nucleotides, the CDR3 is TGTGCCAGCAACGACGCCCAGCCGGGGGGAAACACCATATATTTT. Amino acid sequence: CASNDAQPGGNTIYF.

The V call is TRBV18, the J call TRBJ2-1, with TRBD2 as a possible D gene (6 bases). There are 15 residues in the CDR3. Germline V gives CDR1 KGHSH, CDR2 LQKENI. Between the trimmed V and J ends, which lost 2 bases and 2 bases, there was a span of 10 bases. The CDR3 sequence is CASSPDRGTYNEQFF. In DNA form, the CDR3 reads TGTGCCAGCTCACCAGATCGGGGGACCTACAATGAGCAGTTCTTC.

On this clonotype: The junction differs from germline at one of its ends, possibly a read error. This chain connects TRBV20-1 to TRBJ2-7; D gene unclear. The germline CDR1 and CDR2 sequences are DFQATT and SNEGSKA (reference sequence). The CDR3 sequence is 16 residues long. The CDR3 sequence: CSARDTHGLAAYEQYF. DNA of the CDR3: TGCAGTGCTAGAGACACCCACGGATTGGCGGCCTATGAGCAGTACTTC.

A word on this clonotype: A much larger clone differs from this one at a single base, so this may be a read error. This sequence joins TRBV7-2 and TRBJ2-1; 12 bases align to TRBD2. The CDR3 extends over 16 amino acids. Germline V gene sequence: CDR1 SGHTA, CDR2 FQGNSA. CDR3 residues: CAGSRLAGVPFNEQFF. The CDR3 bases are TGTGCCGGCAGCCGACTAGCGGGGGTCCCTTTCAATGAGCAGTTCTTC.

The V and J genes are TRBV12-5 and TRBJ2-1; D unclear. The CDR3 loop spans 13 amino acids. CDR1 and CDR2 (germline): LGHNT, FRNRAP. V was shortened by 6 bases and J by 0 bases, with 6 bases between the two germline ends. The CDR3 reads CASGDLSYNEQFF. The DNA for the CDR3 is TGTGCTAGTGGGGACCTCTCCTACAATGAGCAGTTCTTC.

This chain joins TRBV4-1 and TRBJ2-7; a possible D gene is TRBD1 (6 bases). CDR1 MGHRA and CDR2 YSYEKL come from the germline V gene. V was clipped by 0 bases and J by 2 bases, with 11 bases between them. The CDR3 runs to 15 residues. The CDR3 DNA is TGCGCCAGCAGCCAAGATCCGGGACACCCCTACGAGCAGTACTTC. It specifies CASSQDPGHPYEQYF.

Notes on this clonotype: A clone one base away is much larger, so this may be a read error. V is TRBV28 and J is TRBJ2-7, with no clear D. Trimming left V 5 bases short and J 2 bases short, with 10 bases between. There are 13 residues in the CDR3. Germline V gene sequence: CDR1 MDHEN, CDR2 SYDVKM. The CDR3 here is CASSRGPPYEQYF. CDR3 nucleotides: TGTGCCAGCAGTCGCGGACCCCCCTACGAGCAGTACTTC.

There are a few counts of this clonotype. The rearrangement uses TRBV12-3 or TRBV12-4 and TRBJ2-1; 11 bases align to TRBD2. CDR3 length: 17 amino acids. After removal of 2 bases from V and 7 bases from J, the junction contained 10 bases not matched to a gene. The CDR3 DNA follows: TGTGCCAGCAGTTTATGGTCTAGCGGGAGGCCATTGAATGAGCAGTTCTTC. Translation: CASSLWSSGRPLNEQFF.

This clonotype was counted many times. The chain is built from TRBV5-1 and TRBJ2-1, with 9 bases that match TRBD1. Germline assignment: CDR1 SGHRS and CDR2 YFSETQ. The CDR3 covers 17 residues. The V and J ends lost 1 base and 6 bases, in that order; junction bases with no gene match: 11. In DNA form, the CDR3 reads TGCGCCAGCAGCTTGATCTCCCTGGGACAGGGACGCAATGAGCAGTTCTTC. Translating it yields CASSLISLGQGRNEQFF.

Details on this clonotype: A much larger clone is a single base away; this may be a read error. The CDR3 loop reads CASSYSAGGGINEQYF. The CDR3 nucleotides are TGTGCCAGCAGTTACTCGGCAGGGGGCGGAATCAATGAGCAGTACTTC. This chain joins TRBV6-2 or TRBV6-3 and TRBJ2-1; 8 nucleotides agree with TRBD1. The J call may not be correct, given that the DNA end is closer to TRBJ2-7. From germline, CDR1 is MNHEY and CDR2 SVGEGT. This CDR3 is built from 16 residues.

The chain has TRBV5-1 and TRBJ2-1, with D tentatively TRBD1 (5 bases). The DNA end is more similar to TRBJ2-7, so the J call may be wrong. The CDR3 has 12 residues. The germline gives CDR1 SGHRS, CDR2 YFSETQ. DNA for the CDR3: TGCGCCAGCTCGACAGACAACAATGAGCAGTACTTC. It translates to CASSTDNNEQYF.

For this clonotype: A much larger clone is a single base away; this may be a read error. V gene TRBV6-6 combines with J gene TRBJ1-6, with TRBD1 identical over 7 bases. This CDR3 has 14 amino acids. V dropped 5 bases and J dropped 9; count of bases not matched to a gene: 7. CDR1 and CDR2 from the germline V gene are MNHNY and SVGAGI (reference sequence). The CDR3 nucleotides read TGTGCCAGCAGTACTATACGACAGGGTTCACCCCTCCACTTT. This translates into CASSTIRQGSPLHF.

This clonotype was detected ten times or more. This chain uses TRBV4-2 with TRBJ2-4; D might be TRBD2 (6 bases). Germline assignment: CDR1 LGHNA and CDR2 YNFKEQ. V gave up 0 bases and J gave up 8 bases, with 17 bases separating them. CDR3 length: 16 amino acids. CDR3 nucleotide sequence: TGTGCCAGCAGCCAAGAATTCCTCCGCGGGGTGCACATTCAGTACTTC. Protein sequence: CASSQEFLRGVHIQYF.

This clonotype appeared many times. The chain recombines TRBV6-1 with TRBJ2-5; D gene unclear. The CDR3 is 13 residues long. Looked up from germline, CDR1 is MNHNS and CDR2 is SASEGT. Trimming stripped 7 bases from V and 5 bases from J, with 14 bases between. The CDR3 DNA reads TGTGCCAGCACGGCCAACAGTGGGGAGACCCAGTACTTC. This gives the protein CASTANSGETQYF.

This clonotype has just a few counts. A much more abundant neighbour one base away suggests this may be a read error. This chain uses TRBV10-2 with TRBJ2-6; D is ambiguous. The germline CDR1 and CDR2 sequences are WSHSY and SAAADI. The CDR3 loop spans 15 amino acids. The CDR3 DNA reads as TGCGCCGGCAGTGAAGTTTGGCCTGGGGCCAACGTCCTGACTTTC. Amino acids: CAGSEVWPGANVLTF.

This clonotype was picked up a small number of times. CDR3 region: CASSLVREKLFF. The CDR3 DNA sequence: TGTGCCAGCAGCTTAGTGCGCGAAAAACTGTTTTTT. This chain connects TRBV7-9 to TRBJ1-4; no firm D call. V lost 1 base and J lost 8, with 5 bases in between. CDR1 and CDR2 from the germline V gene are SEHNR and FQNEAQ (reference sequence). CDR3 length equals 12 residues.

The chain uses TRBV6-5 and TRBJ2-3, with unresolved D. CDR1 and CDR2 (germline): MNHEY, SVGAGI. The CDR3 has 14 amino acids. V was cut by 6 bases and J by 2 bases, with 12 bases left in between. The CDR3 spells CASSRAIPTDTQYF. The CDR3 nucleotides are TGTGCCAGCAGCCGCGCCATACCCACAGATACGCAGTATTTT.

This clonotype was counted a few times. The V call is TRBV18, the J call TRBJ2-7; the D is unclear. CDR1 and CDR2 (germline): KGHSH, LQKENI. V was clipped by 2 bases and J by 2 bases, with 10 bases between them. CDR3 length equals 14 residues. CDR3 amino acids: CASSPTSQAYEQYF. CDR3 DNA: TGTGCCAGCTCACCAACTTCCCAGGCCTACGAGCAGTACTTC. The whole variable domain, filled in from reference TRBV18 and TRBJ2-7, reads NAGVMQNPRHLVRRRGQEARLRCSPMKGHSHVYWYRQLPEEGLKFMVYLQKENIIDESGMPKERFSAEFPKEGPSILRIQQVVRGDSAAYFCASSPTSQAYEQYFGPGTRLTVT.